This paragraph covers one T cell receptor beta chain sequence. The data derive from a study of T cell repertoires in cytomegalovirus infection. TCRdb passed the reads through MiXCR, listing each CDR3 protein once. The sample carries a few hundred thousand distinct CDR3 sequences, approximately 15% recorded once. Trimming cost V 0 bases and J 2 bases; bases outside gene matches: 9. The CDR3 extends over 19 amino acids. Germline-derived CDR1 and CDR2 are LGHNA and YSLEER. The receptor was isolated from a human donor in good health (CMV status not recorded). Some clones in this sample may be carry-over from other donors' samples. The sequenced material came from CD8+ T cells from PBMCs. The chain joins TRBV4-3 to TRBJ2-2; TRBD1 aligns across 10 bases. Here the CDR3 reads CASSQDGTGAPLNTGELFF. The CDR3 DNA sequence: TGCGCCAGCAGCCAAGATGGGACAGGGGCACCGCTTAACACCGGGGAGCTGTTTTTT.